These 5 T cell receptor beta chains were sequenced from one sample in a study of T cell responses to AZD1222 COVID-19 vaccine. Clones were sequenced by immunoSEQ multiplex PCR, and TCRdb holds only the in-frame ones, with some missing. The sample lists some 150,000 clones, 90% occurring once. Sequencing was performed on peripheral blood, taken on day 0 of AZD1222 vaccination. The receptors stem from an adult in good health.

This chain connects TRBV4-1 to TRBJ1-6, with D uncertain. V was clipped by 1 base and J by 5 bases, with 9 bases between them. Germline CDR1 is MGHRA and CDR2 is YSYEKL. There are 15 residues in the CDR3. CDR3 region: CASSQGYGDNSPLHF. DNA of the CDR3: TGCGCCAGCAGCCAAGGTTACGGGGATAATTCACCCCTCCACTTT.

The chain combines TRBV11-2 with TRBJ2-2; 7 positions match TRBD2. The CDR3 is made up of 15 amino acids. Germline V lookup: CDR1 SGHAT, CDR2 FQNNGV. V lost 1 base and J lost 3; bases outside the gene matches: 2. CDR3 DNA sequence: TGTGCCAGCAGCTTAGGACTAGCAGACACCGGGGAGCTGTTTTTT. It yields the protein CASSLGLADTGELFF.

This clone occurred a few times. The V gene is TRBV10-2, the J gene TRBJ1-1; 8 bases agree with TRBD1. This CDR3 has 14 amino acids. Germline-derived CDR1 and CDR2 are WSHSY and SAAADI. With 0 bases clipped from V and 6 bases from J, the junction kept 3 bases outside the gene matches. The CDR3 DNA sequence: TGCGCCAGCAGTGAGTCCCGGACAGGGTCTGAAGCTTTCTTT. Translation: CASSESRTGSEAFF.

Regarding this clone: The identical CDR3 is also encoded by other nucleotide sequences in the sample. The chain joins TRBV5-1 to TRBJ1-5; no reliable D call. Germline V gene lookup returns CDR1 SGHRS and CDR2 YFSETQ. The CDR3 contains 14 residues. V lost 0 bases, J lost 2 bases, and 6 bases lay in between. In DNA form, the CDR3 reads TGCGCCAGCAGCTTGGGCACGGGCAATCAGCCCCAGCATTTT. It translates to CASSLGTGNQPQHF.

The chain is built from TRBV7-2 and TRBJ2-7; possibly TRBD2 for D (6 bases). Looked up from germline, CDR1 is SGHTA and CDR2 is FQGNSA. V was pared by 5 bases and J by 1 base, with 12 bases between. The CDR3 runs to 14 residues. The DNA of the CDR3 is TGTGCCAGCAGCCTGCAGGGAGGATCCTACGAGCAGTACTTC. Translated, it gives CASSLQGGSYEQYF.